Below are 25 T cell receptor beta chains sequenced from a single sample in a study of blood T cells in healthy people across ages. Sample-barcoded 5' priming and a J-beta primer mix drove a second PCR of 7 to 11 cycles. TCRdb ran MiXCR on the 5' RACE reads and lists one entry per CDR3 protein. The sample has 600,000 or so distinct CDR3 sequences; 45% to 55% are singletons. The sequenced sample consisted of blood. Source of these receptors: a man older than 75 in good health.

The chain employs TRBV11-1 and TRBJ2-7; 13 bases map to TRBD2. The J call is uncertain, as TRBJ2-5 better fits the DNA end. This CDR3 comprises 17 residues. CDR1 and CDR2 from the germline V gene are SGHAT and FQDESV (reference sequence). The CDR3 loop is CASSPGLAGVWFETQYF. The CDR3 region has the DNA TGTGCCAGCAGCCCTGGACTAGCGGGAGTCTGGTTTGAGACCCAGTACTTC.

The chain joins TRBV7-2 to TRBJ2-1; TRBD2 agrees at 9 bases. The CDR3 extends over 16 amino acids. Germline lookup yields CDR1 SGHTA and CDR2 FQGNSA. V trimming: 4 bases; J trimming: 5 bases; junction bases outside the gene matches: 9. CDR3 sequence reads: CASSYERGAPNNEQFF. The CDR3 region has the DNA TGTGCCAGCAGCTACGAGCGGGGGGCTCCGAACAATGAGCAGTTCTTC.

A single count supports this clonotype. This sequence joins TRBV11-1 and TRBJ2-5, with TRBD1 matching over 7 bases. The J call may be wrong; the DNA end is better matched by TRBJ2-1. CDR3 length: 13 residues. Germline V gene data show CDR1 as SGHAT and CDR2 as FQDESV (reference sequence). In DNA form, the CDR3 reads TGTGCCAGCAGCTTAGCCCAAGGACAGGACCAGTTCTTC. It encodes CASSLAQGQDQFF.

This chain joins TRBV20-1 and TRBJ2-1, with D hard to call. The CDR3 totals 13 residues. V was trimmed by 0 bases and J by 2 bases, leaving 5 bases between them. Germline CDR1 and CDR2: DFQATT and SNEGSKA (reference sequence). In DNA form, the CDR3 reads TGCAGTGCTAGAGATTTGGCCTACAATGAGCAGTTCTTC. It codes for CSARDLAYNEQFF.

This clonotype was counted only a few times. The chain recombines TRBV25-1 with TRBJ1-2; the D gene is possibly TRBD1 (6 bases). Trimming shortened V by 3 bases and J by 4 bases, and 15 bases separated the two germline ends. Germline lookup yields CDR1 MGHDK and CDR2 SYGVNS. The CDR3 has 15 residues. The CDR3 is CASSDQRGGGYGYTF. CDR3 in DNA: TGTGCCAGCAGTGACCAGAGGGGGGGCGGCTATGGCTACACCTTC.

This clonotype was recorded only once. The J gene is TRBJ2-1, the V gene TRBV10-1; 9 bases match TRBD1. The germline gives CDR1 WNHNN, CDR2 SYGVQD (reference sequence). CDR3 length: 14 amino acids. V trimming: 6 bases; J trimming: 7 bases; junction bases outside the gene matches: 7. CDR3 DNA: TGCGCCAGCAGCGGACAGGGGAAGGGAAATGAGCAGTTCTTC. It codes for CASSGQGKGNEQFF.

This clonotype turned up a few times. The rearrangement joins TRBV2 to TRBJ1-6; D remains unclear. V shed 3 bases and J shed 8 bases, with 5 bases lying between them. Germline loops: CDR1 SNHLY, CDR2 FYNNEI. This CDR3 has 12 residues. In DNA form, the CDR3 reads TGTGCCAGCAGTGAGGTCTATTCACCCCTCCACTTT. Translating gives CASSEVYSPLHF.

The V gene is TRBV7-2, the J gene TRBJ2-3; tentatively, D is TRBD1 or TRBD2 (5 bases each). Trimming removed 5 bases at V and 4 bases at J, with 13 bases between. CDR1 and CDR2 (germline): SGHTA, FQGNSA. The CDR3 has 14 residues. The CDR3 here is CASSPGRIADTQYF. CDR3 in DNA: TGTGCCAGCAGCCCGGGACGAATTGCAGATACGCAGTATTTT.

CDR3: CASSTPDRGANTEAFF. The CDR3 DNA reads TGCGCCAGCAGCACTCCCGACAGGGGGGCCAACACTGAAGCTTTCTTT. V gene TRBV5-1 combines with J gene TRBJ1-1; 9 bases agree with TRBD1. The CDR3 sequence is 16 residues long. With V trimmed by 4 bases and J by 2 bases, 9 bases remained unmatched. The germline gives CDR1 SGHRS, CDR2 YFSETQ.

This clonotype was seen only a few times. The chain combines TRBV29-1 with TRBJ2-7; D is unclear. The CDR3 is made up of 13 amino acids. Germline values: CDR1 SQVTM, CDR2 ANQGSEA. With 4 bases removed from V and 0 bases from J, the gap between germline ends came to 10 bases. The CDR3 loop is CSVVPRSSYEQYF. The CDR3 coding sequence is TGCAGCGTTGTTCCGCGGTCCTCCTACGAGCAGTACTTC.

The chain combines TRBV7-2 with TRBJ2-3; possibly TRBD1 for D (5 bases). The CDR3 totals 15 residues. CDR1 SGHTA and CDR2 FQGNSA come from the germline V gene. The V and J ends lost 1 base and 2 bases respectively, with 10 bases between them. The CDR3 bases are TGTGCCAGCAGCTTAGGACAGCCGACCACAGATACGCAGTATTTT. Translating it yields CASSLGQPTTDTQYF.

Of note for this clonotype: A read error may produce the germline difference seen at one junction end. The chain uses TRBV10-3 and TRBJ2-3, with 10 bases aligning to TRBD1. Germline values: CDR1 ENHRY, CDR2 SYGVKD. CDR3 length: 16 residues. This CDR3 reads CAISQTGGIGTDAQYF. The CDR3 region has the DNA TGTGCCATCAGCCAGACAGGGGGCATCGGCACAGATGCGCAGTATTTT.

The chain carries TRBV20-1 and TRBJ2-3; D is possibly TRBD2 (7 bases). Per the germline V gene, CDR1 is DFQATT and CDR2 is SNEGSKA (reference sequence). The ends were cut back, 3 bases at V and 4 bases at J, with 20 bases in the middle. CDR3 length: 16 amino acids. Here the CDR3 DNA reads TGCAGTGCTAGGAGAGGGAGGGGGGGCTCCCCAGATACGCAGTATTTT. Translated: CSARRGRGGSPDTQYF.

The chain is built from TRBV7-3 and TRBJ2-7; tentative D call: TRBD1 (6 bases). This CDR3 has 14 residues. V shed 5 bases and J shed 3 bases, with 14 bases lying between them. Germline lookup yields CDR1 SGHTA and CDR2 FQGTGA. This CDR3 reads CASSQGPGVYEQYF. CDR3 bases: TGTGCCAGCAGCCAAGGGCCAGGGGTCTACGAGCAGTACTTC.

The table lists this clonotype with many counts. J is TRBJ2-7 and V is TRBV6-6; D unresolved. Germline loops: CDR1 MNHNY, CDR2 SVGAGI (reference sequence). The CDR3 is 13 residues long. Between the trimmed V and J ends, which lost 5 bases and 0 bases, there was a span of 8 bases. As DNA, the CDR3 is TGTGCCAGCAGTGACTTCTCCTCCTACGAGCAGTACTTC. Translation gives CASSDFSSYEQYF.

This clonotype has a handful of counts. The chain links TRBV20-1 to TRBJ1-2; tentatively, D is TRBD1 (6 bases). V was trimmed by 6 bases and J by 10 bases, leaving 15 bases between them. The CDR3 is 11 amino acids. The germline CDR1 and CDR2 sequences are DFQATT and SNEGSKA (reference sequence). The CDR3 region has the DNA TGCAGTGCCACCGGGACAAGGGACTACACCTTC. The encoded protein is CSATGTRDYTF.

The chain joins TRBV29-1 to TRBJ2-1, with 7 bases aligning to TRBD1. After removal of 4 bases from V and 0 bases from J, the junction contained 3 bases not matched to a gene. Germline CDR1 is SQVTM and CDR2 is ANQGSEA. CDR3 size: 14 residues. The CDR3 bases are TGCAGCGTTGGGACAGGCAGCTCCTACAATGAGCAGTTCTTC. Amino acids: CSVGTGSSYNEQFF.

The genes are TRBV5-6 and TRBJ1-6; 7 positions agree with TRBD1. CDR1 and CDR2 from the germline V gene are SGHDT and YYEEEE. Trimming took 0 bases from V and 6 from J; bases not matched to a gene: 3. This CDR3 has 15 residues. CDR3 coding DNA: TGTGCCAGCAGCTTGGAACCAGGGGGTAATTCACCCCTCCACTTT. It translates to CASSLEPGGNSPLHF. Using reference TRBV5-6 and TRBJ1-6 for the parts outside the CDR3, the full variable domain is DAGVTQSPTHLIKTRGQQVTLRCSPKSGHDTVSWYQQALGQGPQFIFQYYEEEERQRGNFPDRFSGHQFPNYSSELNVNALLLGDSALYLCASSLEPGGNSPLHFGNGTRLTVT.

Only one count was recorded for this clonotype. Sequence at one end of the junction differs from germline and may be a read error. The CDR3 region is CAGSRVAGGRTDTQYF. The DNA for the CDR3 is TGTGCCGGCAGCCGCGTAGCGGGAGGGCGTACGGATACGCAGTATTTT. V and J are TRBV6-6 and TRBJ2-3, with 11 positions matching TRBD2. Germline V gives CDR1 MNHNY, CDR2 SVGAGI (reference sequence). This CDR3 region has 16 residues.

This rearrangement joins TRBV13 to TRBJ2-7, with TRBD2 as a possible D gene (6 bases). The germline V gene encodes CDR1 PRHDT and CDR2 FYEKMQ (reference sequence). Trimming cost V 5 bases and J 6 bases, with 17 bases left between them. The CDR3 has 14 amino acids. CDR3: CASSPPTRSGEQYF. CDR3 coding DNA: TGTGCCAGCAGCCCCCCGACTAGGTCTGGCGAGCAGTACTTC.

CDR3 sequence: CASSQEYNEQFF. The CDR3 bases are TGTGCCAGCAGCCAAGAATACAATGAGCAGTTCTTC. This chain connects TRBV4-2 to TRBJ2-1; D uncertain. Germline V lookup: CDR1 LGHNA, CDR2 YNFKEQ. The CDR3 is made up of 12 amino acids. Trimming pared 0 bases from V and 4 bases from J, leaving 1 base between.

The chain is built from TRBV7-9 and TRBJ1-5; D remains ambiguous. V was trimmed by 3 bases and J by 0 bases, leaving 12 bases between them. The CDR3 is 16 residues long. Germline V CDR1 and CDR2: SEHNR, FQNEAQ (reference sequence). CDR3 amino acids: CASSLGGRNSNQPQHF. CDR3 coding DNA: TGTGCCAGCAGCTTGGGAGGACGGAATAGCAATCAGCCCCAGCATTTT.

V gene TRBV3-1 combines with J gene TRBJ2-1; weak D call: TRBD2 (5 bases). This CDR3 has 13 residues. Germline CDR1 and CDR2: LGHDT and YNNKEL (reference sequence). Trimming took 3 bases from V and 10 from J, leaving 13 bases between them. CDR3 in amino acids: CASSQGGSLEQFF. CDR3 DNA: TGTGCCAGCAGCCAGGGTGGGAGTCTGGAGCAGTTCTTC.

The chain joins TRBV2 to TRBJ2-7; D is unresolved. The last part of the DNA fits TRBJ2-5 better; the J call may be wrong. The CDR3 consists of 11 residues. Looked up from germline, CDR1 is SNHLY and CDR2 is FYNNEI. CDR3 in amino acids: CASSEVETQYF. The CDR3 region has the DNA TGTGCCAGCAGTGAGGTTGAGACCCAGTACTTC.

The chain links TRBV2 to TRBJ1-1, with 7 nucleotides matching TRBD1. The V gene's germline CDR1 is SNHLY and CDR2 FYNNEI. This CDR3 has 14 residues. Trimming removed 4 bases from V and 3 bases from J; junction bases left unmatched: 5. CDR3 bases: TGTGCCAGCAGTGGGGCAGGGGGGGACACTGAAGCTTTCTTT. The encoded protein is CASSGAGGDTEAFF.